This T cell receptor (beta chain) was retrieved from a study of human T cells and chemical hapten exposure. Study as a whole: Minor pooled library volume differences mainly drove per-sample TCR yield variation.

The CDR3 runs 16 residues. Germline V CDR1 and CDR2: LNHNV, YYDKDF (reference sequence). Germline trimming cut 2 bases from V and 3 bases from J; bases unmatched to any gene: 8. Each cDNA molecule in the library carried unique molecular identifiers. Each CDR3 protein is one row after TCRdb ran MiXCR on the RACE reads. The data show some 300,000 distinct CDR3 sequences, 4.5% to 5.5% seen once. A few counts support this clonotype. The antigen remains unidentified. Time point of the sample: pre-sensitization, week 0. Treatment described: therapeutic diphenylcyclopropenone sensitization with weekly scalp DPC. At every patch-test visit, blood was drawn before the patch test was applied. Points from the study as a whole: No alteration of TCRs above 1 in 1000 frequency was seen with DPC sensitization.

The source of this sequence is a woman aged 18-29 years with alopecia areata. Some clones in this sample may be carry-over from other donors' samples. The chain joins TRBV15 to TRBJ2-3; 7 nucleotides align to TRBD2. The sample consisted of whole blood, taken in connection with sensitization to the hapten diphenylcyclopropenone (DPC). The CDR3 DNA reads as TGTGCCACCAGCAGACCGGGGGAGGGTGGAACAGATACGCAGTATTTT. Encoded protein: CATSRPGEGGTDTQYF.